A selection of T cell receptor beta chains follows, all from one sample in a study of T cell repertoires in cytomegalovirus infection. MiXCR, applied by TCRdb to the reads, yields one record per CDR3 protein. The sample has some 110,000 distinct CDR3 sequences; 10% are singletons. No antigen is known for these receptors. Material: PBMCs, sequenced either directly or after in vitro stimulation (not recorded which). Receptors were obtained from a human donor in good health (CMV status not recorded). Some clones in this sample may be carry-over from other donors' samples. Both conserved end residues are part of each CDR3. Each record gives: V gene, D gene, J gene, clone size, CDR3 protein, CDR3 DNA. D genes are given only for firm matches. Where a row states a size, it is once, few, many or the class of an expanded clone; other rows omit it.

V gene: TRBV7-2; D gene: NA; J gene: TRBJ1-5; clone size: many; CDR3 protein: CASSLMGRPDQPQHF; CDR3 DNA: TGTGCCAGCAGCTTAATGGGTCGGCCAGATCAGCCCCAGCATTTT
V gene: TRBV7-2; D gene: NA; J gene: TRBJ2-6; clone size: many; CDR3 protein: CASSLAGTRMGANVLTF; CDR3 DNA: TGTGCCAGCAGCTTAGCGGGGACACGGATGGGGGCCAACGTCCTGACTTTC
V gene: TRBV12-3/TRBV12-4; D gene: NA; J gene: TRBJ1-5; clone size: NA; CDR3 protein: CASTSGMGRQPQHF; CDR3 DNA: TGTGCCAGCACCTCAGGTATGGGCAGACAGCCCCAGCATTTT
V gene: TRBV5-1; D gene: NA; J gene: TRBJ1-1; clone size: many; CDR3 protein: CASSLGRGVNTEAFF; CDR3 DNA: TGCGCCAGCAGCTTGGGCCGGGGGGTGAACACTGAAGCTTTCTTT
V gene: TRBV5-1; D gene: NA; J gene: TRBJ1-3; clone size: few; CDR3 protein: CASSLTALGETGNTIYF; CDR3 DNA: TGCGCCAGCAGCTTGACCGCCCTGGGAGAAACTGGAAACACCATATATTTT
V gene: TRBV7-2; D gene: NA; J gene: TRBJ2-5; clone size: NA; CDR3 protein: CASSLGWQRETQYF; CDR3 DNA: TGTGCCAGCAGCTTAGGGTGGCAGAGGGAGACCCAGTACTTC
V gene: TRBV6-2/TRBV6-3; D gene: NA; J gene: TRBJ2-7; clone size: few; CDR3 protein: CASSYYGPEQYF; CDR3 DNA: TGTGCCAGCAGTTATTATGGGCCCGAGCAGTACTTC
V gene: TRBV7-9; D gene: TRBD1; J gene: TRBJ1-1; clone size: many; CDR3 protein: CASSLQQGATEAFF; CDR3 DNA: TGTGCCAGCAGCTTACAACAGGGGGCCACTGAAGCTTTCTTT
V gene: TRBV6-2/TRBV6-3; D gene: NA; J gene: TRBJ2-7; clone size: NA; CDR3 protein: CASSLSMGETSYEQYF; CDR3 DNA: TGTGCCAGCAGTTTGTCCATGGGGGAGACTTCCTACGAGCAGTACTTC
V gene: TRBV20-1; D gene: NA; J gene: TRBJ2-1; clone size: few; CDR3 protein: CSARAYNEQFF; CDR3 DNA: TGCAGTGCTAGAGCATACAATGAGCAGTTCTTC
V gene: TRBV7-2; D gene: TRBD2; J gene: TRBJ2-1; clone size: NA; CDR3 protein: CASSFLAGGSSYNEQFF; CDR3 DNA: TGTGCCAGCAGCTTTCTAGCGGGAGGCTCCTCCTACAATGAGCAGTTCTTC
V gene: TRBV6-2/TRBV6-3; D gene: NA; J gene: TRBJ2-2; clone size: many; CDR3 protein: CASSYYSNTGELFF; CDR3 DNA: TGTGCCAGCAGTTACTATTCTAACACCGGGGAGCTGTTTTTT
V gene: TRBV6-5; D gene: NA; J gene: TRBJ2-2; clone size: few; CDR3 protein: CASSPHTGIGTGELFF; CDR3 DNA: TGTGCCAGCAGCCCCCACACCGGGATCGGGACCGGGGAGCTGTTTTTT
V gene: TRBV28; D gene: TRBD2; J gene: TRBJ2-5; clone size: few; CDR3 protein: CASSASGETQYF; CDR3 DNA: TGTGCCAGCAGTGCTAGCGGGGAGACCCAGTACTTC
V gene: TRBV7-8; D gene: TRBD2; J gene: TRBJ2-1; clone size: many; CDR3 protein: CASSITSGSSYEQFF; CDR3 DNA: TGTGCCAGCAGCATCACTAGCGGGAGTTCTTATGAGCAGTTCTTC
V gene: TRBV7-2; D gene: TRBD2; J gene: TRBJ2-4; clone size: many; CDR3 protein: CASGTGAGLAKNIQYF; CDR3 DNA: TGTGCCAGCGGTACAGGAGCGGGACTAGCCAAAAACATTCAGTACTTC
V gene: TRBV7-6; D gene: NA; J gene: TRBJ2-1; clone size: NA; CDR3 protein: CASSSGQSNEQFF; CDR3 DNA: TGTGCTAGCAGCTCGGGTCAAAGCAATGAGCAGTTCTTC
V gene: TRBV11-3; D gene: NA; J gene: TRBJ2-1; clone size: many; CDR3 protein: CASSPRGGEQFF; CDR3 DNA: TGTGCCAGCAGCCCTCGGGGCGGCGAGCAGTTCTTC